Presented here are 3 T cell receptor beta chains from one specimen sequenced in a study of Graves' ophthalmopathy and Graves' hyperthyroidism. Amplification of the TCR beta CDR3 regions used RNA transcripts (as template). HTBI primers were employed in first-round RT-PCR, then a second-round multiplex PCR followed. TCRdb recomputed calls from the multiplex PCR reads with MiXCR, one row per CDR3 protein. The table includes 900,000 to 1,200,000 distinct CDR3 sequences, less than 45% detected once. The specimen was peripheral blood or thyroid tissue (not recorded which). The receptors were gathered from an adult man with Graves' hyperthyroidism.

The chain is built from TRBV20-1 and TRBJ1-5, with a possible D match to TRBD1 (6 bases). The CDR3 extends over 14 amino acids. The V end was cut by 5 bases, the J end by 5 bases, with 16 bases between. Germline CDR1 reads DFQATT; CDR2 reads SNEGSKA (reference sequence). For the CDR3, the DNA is TGCAGTGCTGAGTTAGCGACAGGTCATCAGCCCCAGCATTTT. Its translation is CSAELATGHQPQHF.

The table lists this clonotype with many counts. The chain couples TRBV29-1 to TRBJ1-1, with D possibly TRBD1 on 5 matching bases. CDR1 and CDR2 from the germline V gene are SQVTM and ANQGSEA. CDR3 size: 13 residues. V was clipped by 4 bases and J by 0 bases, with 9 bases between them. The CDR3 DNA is TGCAGCGTTGGGGGGATCTTGAACACTGAAGCTTTCTTT. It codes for CSVGGILNTEAFF.

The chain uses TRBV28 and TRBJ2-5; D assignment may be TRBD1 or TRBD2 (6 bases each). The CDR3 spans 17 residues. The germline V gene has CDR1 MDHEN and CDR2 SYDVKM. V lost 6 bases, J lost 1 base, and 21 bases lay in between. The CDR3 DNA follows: TGTGCCAGCAGGACAGCTCAAGGGGGGAAGGTCCAAGAGACCCAGTACTTC. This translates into CASRTAQGGKVQETQYF.